This TCR beta chain originates from a study of cytomegalovirus exposure and HLA in healthy donors. Note on this clone: Its antigen is as yet unknown.

The primer mix had 60 Vbeta and 13 Jbeta primers. This table comes from immunoSEQ multiplex PCR, and its TCRdb copy is limited to in-frame clones, with some not included. This sample carries some 110,000 clones, around 75% of them seen once, and the ten largest clones take 6% to 8%. The CDR3 contains 14 residues. The germline V gene encodes CDR1 MGHDK and CDR2 SYGVNS. General study results and limits: A missense variant in DCLRE1C was later tied to TCR beta V- and J-gene trimming.

The clonotype originates from a young man in good health and CMV-seropositive. This chain uses TRBV25-1 with TRBJ2-5; 9 bases line up with TRBD1. The last part of the DNA fits TRBJ2-7 better; the J call may be wrong. The sequencing sample was made of PBMCs. The CDR3 region is CASSVPGQGYEQYF. CDR3 in DNA: TGTGCCAGCAGTGTGCCGGGACAGGGCTACGAGCAGTACTTC.